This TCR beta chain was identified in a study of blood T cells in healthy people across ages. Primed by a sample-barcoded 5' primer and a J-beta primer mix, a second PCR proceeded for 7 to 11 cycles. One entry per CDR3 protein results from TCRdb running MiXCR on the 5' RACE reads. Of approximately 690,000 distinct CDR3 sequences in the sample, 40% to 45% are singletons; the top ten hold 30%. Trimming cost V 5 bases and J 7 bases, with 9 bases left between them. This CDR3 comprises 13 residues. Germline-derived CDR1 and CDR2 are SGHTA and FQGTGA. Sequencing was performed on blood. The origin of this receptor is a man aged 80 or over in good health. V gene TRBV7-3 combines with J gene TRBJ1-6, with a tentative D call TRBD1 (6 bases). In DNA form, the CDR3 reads TGTGCCAGCAGCGAGACAGGAAATTCACCCCTCCACTTT. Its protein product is CASSETGNSPLHF.